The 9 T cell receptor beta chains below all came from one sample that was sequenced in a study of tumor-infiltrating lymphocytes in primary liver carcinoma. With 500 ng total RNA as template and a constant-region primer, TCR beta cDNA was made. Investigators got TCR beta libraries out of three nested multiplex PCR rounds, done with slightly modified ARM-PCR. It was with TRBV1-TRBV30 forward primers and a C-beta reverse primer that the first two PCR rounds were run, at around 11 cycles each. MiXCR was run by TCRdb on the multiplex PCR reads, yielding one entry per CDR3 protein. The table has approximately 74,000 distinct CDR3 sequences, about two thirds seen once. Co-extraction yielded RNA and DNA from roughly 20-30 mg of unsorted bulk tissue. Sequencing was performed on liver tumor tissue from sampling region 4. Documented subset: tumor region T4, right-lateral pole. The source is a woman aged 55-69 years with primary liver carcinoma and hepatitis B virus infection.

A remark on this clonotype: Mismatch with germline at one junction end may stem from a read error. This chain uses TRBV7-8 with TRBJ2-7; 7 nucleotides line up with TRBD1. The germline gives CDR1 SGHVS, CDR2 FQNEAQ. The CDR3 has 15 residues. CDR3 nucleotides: TGTGCCAGCAGTTACTTACAGGGGTCCAGTTACGATCAGTACTTC. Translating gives CASSYLQGSSYDQYF.

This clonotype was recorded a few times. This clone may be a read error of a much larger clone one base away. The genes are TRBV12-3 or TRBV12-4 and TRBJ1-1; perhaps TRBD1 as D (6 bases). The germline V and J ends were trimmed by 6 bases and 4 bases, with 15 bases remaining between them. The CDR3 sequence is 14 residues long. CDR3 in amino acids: CASRTGQMSTEAFF. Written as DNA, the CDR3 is TGTGCCAGCAGGACCGGACAGATGAGCACTGAAGCTTTCTTT.

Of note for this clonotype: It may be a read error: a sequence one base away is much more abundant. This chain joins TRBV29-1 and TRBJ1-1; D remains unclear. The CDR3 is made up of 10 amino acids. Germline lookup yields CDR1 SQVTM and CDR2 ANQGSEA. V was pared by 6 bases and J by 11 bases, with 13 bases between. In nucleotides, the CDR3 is TGCAGCGTCGCGACTGGGAAGGCTTTCTTT. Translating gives CSVATGKAFF. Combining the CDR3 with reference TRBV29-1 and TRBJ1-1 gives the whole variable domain SAVISQKPSRDICQRGTSLTIQCQVDSQVTMMFWYRQQPGQSLTLIATANQGSEATYESGFVIDKFPISRPNLTFSTLTVSNMSPEDSSIYLCSVATGKAFFGQGTRLTVV.

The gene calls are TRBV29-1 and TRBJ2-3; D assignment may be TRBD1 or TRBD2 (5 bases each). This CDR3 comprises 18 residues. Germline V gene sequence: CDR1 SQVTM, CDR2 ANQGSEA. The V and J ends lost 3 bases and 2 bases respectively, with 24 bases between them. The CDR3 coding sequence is TGCAGCGTTGAGGCGTTGGGCTGGGTGGGGGTTAACACAGATACGCAGTATTTT. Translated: CSVEALGWVGVNTDTQYF.

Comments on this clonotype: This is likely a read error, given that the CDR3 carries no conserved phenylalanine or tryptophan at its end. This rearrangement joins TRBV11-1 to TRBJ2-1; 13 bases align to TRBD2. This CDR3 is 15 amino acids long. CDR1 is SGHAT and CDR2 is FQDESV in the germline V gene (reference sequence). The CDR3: CARSFGLAGDNGQFL. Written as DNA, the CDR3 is TGTGCCAGAAGCTTCGGACTAGCGGGAGACAATGGGCAGTTCTTA.

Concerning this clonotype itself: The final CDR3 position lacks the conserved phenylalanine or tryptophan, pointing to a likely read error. The CDR3 loop reads CTSRIAGGSNEQYI. CDR3 sequence (DNA): TGTACCAGCAGGATAGCGGGAGGGAGCAACGAGCAGTACATC. The chain recombines TRBV12-3 or TRBV12-4 with TRBJ2-7, with 11 bases aligning to TRBD2. The CDR3 extends over 14 amino acids.

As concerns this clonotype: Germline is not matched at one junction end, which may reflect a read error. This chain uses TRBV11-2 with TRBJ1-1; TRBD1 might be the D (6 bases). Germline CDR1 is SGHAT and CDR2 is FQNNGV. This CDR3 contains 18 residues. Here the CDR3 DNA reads TGTGCCAGCAGCTTACATGCCCGGGGGGCCTCGAGGAACGCCGAAGATTTCTTT. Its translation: CASSLHARGASRNAEDFF.

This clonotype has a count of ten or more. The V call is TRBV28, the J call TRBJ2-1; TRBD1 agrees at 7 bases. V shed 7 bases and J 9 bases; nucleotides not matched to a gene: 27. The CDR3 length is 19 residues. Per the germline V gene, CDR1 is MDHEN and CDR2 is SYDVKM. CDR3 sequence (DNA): TGTGCCAGCACCCAAGTCCCGGGACAGAGGCATTCCGGGGCTGGTGAGCAGTTCTTC. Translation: CASTQVPGQRHSGAGEQFF.

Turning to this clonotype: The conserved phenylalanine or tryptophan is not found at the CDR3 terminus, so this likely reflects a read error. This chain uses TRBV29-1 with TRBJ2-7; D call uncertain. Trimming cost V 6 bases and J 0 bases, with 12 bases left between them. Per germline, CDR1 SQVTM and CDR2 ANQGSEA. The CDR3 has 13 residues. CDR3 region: CSVSGRNSYEQYY. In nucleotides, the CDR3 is TGCAGCGTATCTGGACGTAACTCCTACGAGCAGTACTAC.